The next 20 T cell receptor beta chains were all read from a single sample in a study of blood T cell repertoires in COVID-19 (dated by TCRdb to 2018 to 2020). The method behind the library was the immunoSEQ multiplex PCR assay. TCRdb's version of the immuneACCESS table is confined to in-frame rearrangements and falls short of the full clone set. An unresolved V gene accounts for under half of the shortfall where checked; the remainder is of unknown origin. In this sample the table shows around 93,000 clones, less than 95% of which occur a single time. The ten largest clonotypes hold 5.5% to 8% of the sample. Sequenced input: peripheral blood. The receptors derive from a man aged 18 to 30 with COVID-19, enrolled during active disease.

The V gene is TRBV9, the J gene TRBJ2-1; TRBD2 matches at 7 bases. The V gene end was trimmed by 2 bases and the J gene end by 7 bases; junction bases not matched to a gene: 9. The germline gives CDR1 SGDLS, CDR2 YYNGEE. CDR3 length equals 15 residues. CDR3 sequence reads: CASSVLAGQLNEQFF. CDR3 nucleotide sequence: TGTGCCAGCAGCGTCTTAGCGGGCCAACTTAATGAGCAGTTCTTC. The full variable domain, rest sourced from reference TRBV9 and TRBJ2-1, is DSGVTQTPKHLITATGQRVTLRCSPRSGDLSVYWYQQSLDQGLQFLIQYYNGEERAKGNILERFSAQQFPDLHSELNLSSLELGDSALYFCASSVLAGQLNEQFFGPGTRLTVL.

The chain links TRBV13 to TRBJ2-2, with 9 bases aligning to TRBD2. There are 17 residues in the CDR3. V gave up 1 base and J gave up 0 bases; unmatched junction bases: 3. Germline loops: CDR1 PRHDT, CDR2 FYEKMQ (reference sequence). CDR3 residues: CASSLEAGGTNTGELFF. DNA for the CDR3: TGTGCCAGCAGCTTAGAAGCGGGGGGTACGAACACCGGGGAGCTGTTTTTT.

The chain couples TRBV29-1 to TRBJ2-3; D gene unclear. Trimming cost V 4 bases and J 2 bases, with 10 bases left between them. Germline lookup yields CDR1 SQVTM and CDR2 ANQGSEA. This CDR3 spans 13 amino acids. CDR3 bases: TGCAGCGTTGCCATGGCCCTCACAGATACGCAGTATTTT. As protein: CSVAMALTDTQYF.

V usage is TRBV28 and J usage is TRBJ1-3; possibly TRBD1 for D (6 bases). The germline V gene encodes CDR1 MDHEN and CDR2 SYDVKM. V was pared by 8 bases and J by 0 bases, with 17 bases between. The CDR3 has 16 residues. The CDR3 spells CASLSGQPSSGNTIYF. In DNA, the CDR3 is TGTGCCAGCCTATCAGGACAGCCTTCCTCTGGAAACACCATATATTTT.

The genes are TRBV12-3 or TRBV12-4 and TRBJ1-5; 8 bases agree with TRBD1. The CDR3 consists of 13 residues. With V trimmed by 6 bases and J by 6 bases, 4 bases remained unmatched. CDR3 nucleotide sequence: TGTGCCAGCAGCTCAGGGGGCAGTCAGCCCCAGCATTTT. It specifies CASSSGGSQPQHF.

The CDR3 DNA sequence: TGTGCCAGCAGCGTCGGGACAGGGCCAAACATTCAGTACTTC. As protein: CASSVGTGPNIQYF. This chain uses TRBV11-2 with TRBJ2-4; 9 bases line up with TRBD1. Trimming took 5 bases from V and 6 from J; bases not matched to a gene: 5. The CDR3 loop spans 14 amino acids. Germline loops: CDR1 SGHAT, CDR2 FQNNGV.

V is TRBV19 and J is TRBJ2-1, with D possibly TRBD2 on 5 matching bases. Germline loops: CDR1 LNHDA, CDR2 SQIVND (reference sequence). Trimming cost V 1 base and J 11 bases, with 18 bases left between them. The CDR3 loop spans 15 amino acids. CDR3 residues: CASSIGGLRLEKQFF. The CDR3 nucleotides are TGTGCCAGTAGTATAGGAGGACTCCGTCTAGAGAAGCAGTTCTTC.

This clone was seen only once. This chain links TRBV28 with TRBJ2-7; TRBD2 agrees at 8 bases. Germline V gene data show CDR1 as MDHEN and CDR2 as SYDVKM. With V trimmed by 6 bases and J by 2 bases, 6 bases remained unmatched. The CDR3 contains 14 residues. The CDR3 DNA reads TGTGCCAGCAGCCCCGGGGGGGATACCTACGAGCAGTACTTC. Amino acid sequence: CASSPGGDTYEQYF.

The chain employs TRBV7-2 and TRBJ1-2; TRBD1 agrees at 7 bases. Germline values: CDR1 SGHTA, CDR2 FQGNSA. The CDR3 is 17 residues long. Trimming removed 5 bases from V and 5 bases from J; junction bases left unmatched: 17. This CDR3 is CASSTQTGRQGFYGYTF. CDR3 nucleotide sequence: TGTGCCAGCAGCACACAGACAGGACGACAGGGCTTTTATGGCTACACCTTC.

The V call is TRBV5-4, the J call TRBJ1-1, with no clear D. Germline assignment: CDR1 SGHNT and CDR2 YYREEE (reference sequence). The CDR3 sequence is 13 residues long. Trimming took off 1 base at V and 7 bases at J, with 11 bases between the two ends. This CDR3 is CASSLYSGNEAFF. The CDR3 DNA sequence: TGTGCCAGCAGCTTGTATTCGGGGAATGAAGCTTTCTTT. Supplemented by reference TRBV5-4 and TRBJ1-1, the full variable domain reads ETGVTQSPTHLIKTRGQQVTLRCSSQSGHNTVSWYQQALGQGPQFIFQYYREEENGRGNFPPRFSGLQFPNYSSELNVNALELDDSALYLCASSLYSGNEAFFGQGTRLTVV.

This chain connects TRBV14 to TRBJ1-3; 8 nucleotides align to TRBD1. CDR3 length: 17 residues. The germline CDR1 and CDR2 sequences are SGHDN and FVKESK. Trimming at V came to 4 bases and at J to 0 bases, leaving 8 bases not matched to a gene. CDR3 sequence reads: CASSRARGRSSGNTIYF. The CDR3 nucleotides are TGTGCCAGCAGCCGCGCCAGGGGGCGAAGCTCTGGAAACACCATATATTTT.

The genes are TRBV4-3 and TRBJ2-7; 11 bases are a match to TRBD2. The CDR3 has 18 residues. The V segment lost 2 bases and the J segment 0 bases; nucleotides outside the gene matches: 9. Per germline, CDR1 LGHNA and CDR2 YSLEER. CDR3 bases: TGCGCCAGCAGCCAATATGAACCCGGGACTAGCGGCTCCTACGAGCAGTACTTC. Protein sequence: CASSQYEPGTSGSYEQYF.

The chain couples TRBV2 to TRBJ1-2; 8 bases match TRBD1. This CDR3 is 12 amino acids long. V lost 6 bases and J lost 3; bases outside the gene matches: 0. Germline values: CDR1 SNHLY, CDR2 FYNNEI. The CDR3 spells CASRTGDYGYTF. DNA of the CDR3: TGTGCCAGCAGGACAGGGGACTATGGCTACACCTTC.

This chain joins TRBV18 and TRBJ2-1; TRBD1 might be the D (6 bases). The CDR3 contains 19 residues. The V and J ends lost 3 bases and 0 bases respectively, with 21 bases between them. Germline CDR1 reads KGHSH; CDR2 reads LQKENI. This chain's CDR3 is CASSPLPRTGTSSYNEQFF. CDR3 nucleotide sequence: TGTGCCAGCTCACCTCTTCCTCGTACAGGGACGAGCTCCTACAATGAGCAGTTCTTC. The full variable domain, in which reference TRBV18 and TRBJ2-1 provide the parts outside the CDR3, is NAGVMQNPRHLVRRRGQEARLRCSPMKGHSHVYWYRQLPEEGLKFMVYLQKENIIDESGMPKERFSAEFPKEGPSILRIQQVVRGDSAAYFCASSPLPRTGTSSYNEQFFGPGTRLTVL.

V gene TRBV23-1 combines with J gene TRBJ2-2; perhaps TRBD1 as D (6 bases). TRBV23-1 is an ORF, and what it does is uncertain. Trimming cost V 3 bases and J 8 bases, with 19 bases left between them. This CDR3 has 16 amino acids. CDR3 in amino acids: CASSHAGTIPPGELFF. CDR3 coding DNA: TGCGCCAGCAGTCATGCCGGGACAATCCCCCCGGGGGAGCTGTTTTTT.

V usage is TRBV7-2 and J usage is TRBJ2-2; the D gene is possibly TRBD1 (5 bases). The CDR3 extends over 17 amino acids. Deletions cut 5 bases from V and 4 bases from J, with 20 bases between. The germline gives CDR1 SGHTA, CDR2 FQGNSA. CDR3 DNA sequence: TGTGCCAGCAGCCACGAGAGTCGGCAGGGTTCCACCGGGGAGCTGTTTTTT. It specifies CASSHESRQGSTGELFF.

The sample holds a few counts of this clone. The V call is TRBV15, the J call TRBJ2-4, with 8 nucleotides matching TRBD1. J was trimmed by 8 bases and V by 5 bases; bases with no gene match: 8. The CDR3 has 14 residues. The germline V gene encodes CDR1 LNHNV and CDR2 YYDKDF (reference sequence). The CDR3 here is CATSRRQGTDIQYF. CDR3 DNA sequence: TGTGCCACCAGCCGACGACAGGGGACGGACATTCAGTACTTC.

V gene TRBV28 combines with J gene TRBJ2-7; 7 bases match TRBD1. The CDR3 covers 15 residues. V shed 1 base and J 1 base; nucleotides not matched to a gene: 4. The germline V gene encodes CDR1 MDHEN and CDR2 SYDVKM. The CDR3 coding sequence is TGTGCCAGCAGTTTATCAGCCAGGGGGTCCTACGAGCAGTACTTC. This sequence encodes CASSLSARGSYEQYF. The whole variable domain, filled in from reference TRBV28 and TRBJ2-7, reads DVKVTQSSRYLVKRTGEKVFLECVQDMDHENMFWYRQDPGLGLRLIYFSYDVKMKEKGDIPEGYSVSREKKERFSLILESASTNQTSMYLCASSLSARGSYEQYFGPGTRLTVT.

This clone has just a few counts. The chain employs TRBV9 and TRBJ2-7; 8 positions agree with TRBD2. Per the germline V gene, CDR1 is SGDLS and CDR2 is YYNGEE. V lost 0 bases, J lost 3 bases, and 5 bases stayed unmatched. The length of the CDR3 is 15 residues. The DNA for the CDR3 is TGTGCCAGCAGCGTAGATGTTAGCGGGGTCTACGAGCAGTACTTC. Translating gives CASSVDVSGVYEQYF.

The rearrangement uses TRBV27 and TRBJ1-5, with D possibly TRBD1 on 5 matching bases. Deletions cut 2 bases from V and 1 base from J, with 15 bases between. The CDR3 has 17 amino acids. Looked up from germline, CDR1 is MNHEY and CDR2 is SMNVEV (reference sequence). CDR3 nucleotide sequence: TGTGCCAGCAGTTTAGTGTCGCTGGGGCAGAGCAATCAGCCCCAGCATTTT. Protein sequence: CASSLVSLGQSNQPQHF.